This TCR beta chain was obtained from a study of T cell repertoires in cytomegalovirus infection. V trimming: 5 bases; J trimming: 4 bases; junction bases outside the gene matches: 8. The CDR3 has 15 amino acids. Germline V gives CDR1 SGHTA, CDR2 FQGTGA. This clonotype was observed many times. A single record per CDR3 protein comes from TCRdb applying MiXCR to the reads. Of fewer than 300,000 distinct CDR3 sequences listed, roughly 24% were seen once; the top ten hold roughly 14%. The rearrangement uses TRBV7-3 and TRBJ2-5; 9 bases agree with TRBD1. The specimen sequenced was PBMCs. This clonotype was obtained from a human donor in good health (CMV status not recorded). Some clones in this sample may be carry-over from other donors' samples. In DNA, the CDR3 is TGTGCCAGCAGCCTACAGGGGGCGCGATCAGAGACCCAGTACTTC. Amino acid sequence: CASSLQGARSETQYF.